This T cell receptor (beta chain) was identified in a study of blood T cell repertoires in COVID-19. At the level of the study: The analysed material was cDNA or gDNA that came from T cells, B-cell-depleted T cells, or PBMCs.

Under the authors' procedure: Estimates of nucleated cell counts were drawn from the amplification of reference gene primers. Sequencing used immunoSEQ multiplex PCR; TCRdb keeps in-frame clones, though not all of them. For V, J and clone size, that table is used; D and trimming come from the DNA. The data show 250,000 or so clones, with more than 75% seen just once and 1.5% to 2% held by the top ten. Germline V CDR1 and CDR2: SGHTA, FQGNSA. The V and J ends lost 5 bases and 5 bases, in that order; junction bases with no gene match: 6. The CDR3 is 13 residues long. Participant age was roughly 18 to 95 years, and participants resided in 25 or so US areas.

The receptor's source is a woman between 45 and 60 years old who had recovered from COVID-19. Sequences were obtained from PBMCs or T cells enriched from blood (not recorded which). The genes are TRBV7-2 and TRBJ2-7, with 7 bases aligning to TRBD1. CDR3 in DNA: TGTGCCAGCAGCGACAGGGTCGCCGACGAGCAGTACTTC. The encoded protein is CASSDRVADEQYF.